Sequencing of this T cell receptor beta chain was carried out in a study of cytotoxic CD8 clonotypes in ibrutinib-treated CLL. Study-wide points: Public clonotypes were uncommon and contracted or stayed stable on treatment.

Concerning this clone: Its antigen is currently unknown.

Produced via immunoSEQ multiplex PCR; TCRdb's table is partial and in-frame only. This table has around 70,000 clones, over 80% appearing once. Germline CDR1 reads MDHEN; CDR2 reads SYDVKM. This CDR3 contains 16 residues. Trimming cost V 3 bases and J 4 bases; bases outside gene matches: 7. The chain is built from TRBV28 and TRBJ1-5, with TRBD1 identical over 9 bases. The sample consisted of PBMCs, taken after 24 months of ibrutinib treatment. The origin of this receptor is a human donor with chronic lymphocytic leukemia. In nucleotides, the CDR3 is TGTGCCAGCAGTTTGTCGGGACAGGGAAGAAATCAGCCCCAGCATTTT. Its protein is CASSLSGQGRNQPQHF.